One sample yielded the 8 T cell receptor beta chains listed below, sequenced in a study of neurological immune-mediated disorders. Time point specified: longitudinal time-point 1 (baseline). TCRdb used MiXCR to reprocess the 5' RACE reads, holding one entry per CDR3 protein. The sample has approximately 70,000 distinct CDR3 sequences, 10% to 13% seen once. What was sequenced was PBMCs. These receptor sequences come from a man aged 25 to 40 in good health.

In the case of this clonotype: A read error is possible here, since a much larger clone lies one base away. The rearrangement links TRBV3-1 to TRBJ1-1; D is perhaps TRBD1 (6 bases). This CDR3 contains 14 residues. CDR1 and CDR2 from the germline V gene are LGHDT and YNNKEL (reference sequence). Here the CDR3 DNA reads TGTTCCAGCAGCCCCAGGGGAATGAACACTGAAGCTTTCTTT. It specifies CSSSPRGMNTEAFF.

This clonotype was recorded once. A much larger clone lies a single base off, so this may be a read error. The chain carries TRBV2 and TRBJ2-1; 14 bases map to TRBD2. Germline V CDR1 and CDR2: SNHLY, FYNNEI. This CDR3 is 20 amino acids long. CDR3 protein: CASSRLGTGTSGSTPNDQFF. DNA for the CDR3: TGTGCCAGCAGTCGTTTAGGAACCGGGACTAGCGGGAGTACTCCCAATGACCAGTTCTTC.

This clonotype showed up many times. This chain connects TRBV27 to TRBJ2-1, with 8 bases matching TRBD2. Unmatched junction bases numbered 9, after V lost 6 bases and J lost 5 bases. This CDR3 region has 15 residues. CDR1 and CDR2 from the germline V gene are MNHEY and SMNVEV (reference sequence). The CDR3 region is CASRTKGLANNEQFF. DNA of the CDR3: TGTGCCAGCAGAACTAAAGGACTAGCAAACAATGAGCAGTTCTTC.

This clonotype appeared many times. The chain combines TRBV29-1 with TRBJ2-1; tentative D call: TRBD1 (6 bases). The V and J ends lost 4 bases and 8 bases respectively, with 12 bases between them. Germline CDR1 reads SQVTM; CDR2 reads ANQGSEA. The length of the CDR3 is 12 residues. The CDR3 nucleotides read TGCAGCGTTGCCCAGGGGATGGATGAGCAGTTCTTC. Translating gives CSVAQGMDEQFF.

This clonotype was observed a handful of times. This chain links TRBV7-2 with TRBJ2-2; TRBD2 aligns across 7 bases. V lost 1 base and J lost 5; bases outside the gene matches: 7. The germline gives CDR1 SGHTA, CDR2 FQGNSA. The CDR3 consists of 16 residues. CDR3 in DNA: TGTGCCAGCAGCTTAGTTGCGGGAGTTGGGACCGGGGAGCTGTTTTTT. Protein: CASSLVAGVGTGELFF.

This clonotype was picked up many times. The chain recombines TRBV3-1 with TRBJ2-2; D perhaps matches TRBD1 (6 bases). The V end was cut by 1 base, the J end by 7 bases, with 7 bases between. Germline V gene lookup returns CDR1 LGHDT and CDR2 YNNKEL (reference sequence). This CDR3 comprises 13 residues. This CDR3 reads CASSQGRGGELFF. CDR3 nucleotides: TGTGCCAGCAGCCAAGGCAGGGGCGGGGAGCTGTTTTTT. The full variable domain, in which reference TRBV3-1 and TRBJ2-2 provide the parts outside the CDR3, is DTAVSQTPKYLVTQMGNDKSIKCEQNLGHDTMYWYKQDSKKFLKIMFSYNNKELIINETVPNRFSPKSPDKAHLNLHINSLELGDSAVYFCASSQGRGGELFFGEGSRLTVL.

The CDR3 protein is CASSLPSGTADTQYF. In DNA, the CDR3 is TGCGCCAGCAGCTTGCCAAGCGGGACAGCAGATACGCAGTATTTT. This rearrangement joins TRBV5-1 to TRBJ2-3; D could derive from TRBD1 or TRBD2 (7 bases each). The V and J ends lost 1 base and 4 bases respectively, with 13 bases between them. CDR1 and CDR2 from the germline V gene are SGHRS and YFSETQ. This CDR3 has 15 residues.

Comments on this clonotype: No DNA is shown, since the ends of the CDR3 on it are uncertain; the CDR3 is the one TCRdb lists. The chain is built from TRBV5-1 and TRBJ2-2; TRBD1 reflects the table's D call only, with no check against the DNA. Including both end residues, the CDR3 is 22 amino acids long. Germline V gene lookup returns CDR1 SGHRS and CDR2 YFSETQ. This CDR3 reads CASSFYICSAPPGQRATGELFF.